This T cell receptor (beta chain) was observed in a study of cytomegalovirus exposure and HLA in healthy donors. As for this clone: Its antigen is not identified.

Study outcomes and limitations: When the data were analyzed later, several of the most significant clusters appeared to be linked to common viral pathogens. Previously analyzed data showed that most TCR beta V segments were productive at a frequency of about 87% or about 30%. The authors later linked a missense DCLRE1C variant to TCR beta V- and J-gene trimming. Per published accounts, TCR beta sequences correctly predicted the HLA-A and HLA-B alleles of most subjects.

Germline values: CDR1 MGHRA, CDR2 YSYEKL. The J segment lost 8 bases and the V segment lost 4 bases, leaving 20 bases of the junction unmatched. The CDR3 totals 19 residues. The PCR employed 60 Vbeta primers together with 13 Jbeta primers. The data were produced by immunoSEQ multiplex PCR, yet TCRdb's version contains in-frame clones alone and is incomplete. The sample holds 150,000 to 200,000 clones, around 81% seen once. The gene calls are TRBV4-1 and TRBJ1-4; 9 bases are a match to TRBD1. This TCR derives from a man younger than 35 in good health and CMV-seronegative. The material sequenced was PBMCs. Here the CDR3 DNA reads TGCGCCAGCAGCCGAAAGCCGGCAACGGGACAGGGCGGAGGAGAAAAACTGTTTTTT. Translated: CASSRKPATGQGGGEKLFF.